This T cell receptor (beta chain) was sequenced during a study of T cell changes during pregnancy in multiple sclerosis. Trimming removed 2 bases from V and 4 bases from J; junction bases left unmatched: 5. Germline V gene data show CDR1 as GTSNPN and CDR2 as SVGIG (reference sequence). The CDR3 sequence is 13 residues long. The method was immunoSEQ multiplex PCR; TCRdb's version includes in-frame clones alone and lacks a portion of them. Seen here are some 40,000 clones, approximately 90% observed once, and the top ten hold 0.35% to 0.45%. This clone appeared once. The receptor was derived from a female donor in good health, enrolled as a control in a pregnancy study. The sample here was CD4+ T cells from peripheral blood mononuclear cells, taken in the third trimester of pregnancy. The chain links TRBV30 to TRBJ2-7, with TRBD1 matching over 7 bases. The CDR3 region is CAWSSGTDYEQYF. CDR3 nucleotide sequence: TGTGCCTGGAGTTCGGGGACAGATTACGAGCAGTACTTC.